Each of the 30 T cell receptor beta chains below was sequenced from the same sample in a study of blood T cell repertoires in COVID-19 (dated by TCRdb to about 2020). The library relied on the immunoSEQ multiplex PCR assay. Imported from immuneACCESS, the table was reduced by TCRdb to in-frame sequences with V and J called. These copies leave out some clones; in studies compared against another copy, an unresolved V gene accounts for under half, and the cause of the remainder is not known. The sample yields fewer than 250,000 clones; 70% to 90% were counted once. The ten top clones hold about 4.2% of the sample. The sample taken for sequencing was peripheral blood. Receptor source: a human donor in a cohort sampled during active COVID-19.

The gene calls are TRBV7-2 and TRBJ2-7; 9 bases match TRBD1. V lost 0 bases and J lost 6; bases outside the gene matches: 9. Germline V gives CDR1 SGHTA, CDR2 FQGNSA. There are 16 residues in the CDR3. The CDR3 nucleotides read TGTGCCAGCAGCTTAGCGAGGGGACAGGGATCATCCGAGCAGTACTTC. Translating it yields CASSLARGQGSSEQYF.

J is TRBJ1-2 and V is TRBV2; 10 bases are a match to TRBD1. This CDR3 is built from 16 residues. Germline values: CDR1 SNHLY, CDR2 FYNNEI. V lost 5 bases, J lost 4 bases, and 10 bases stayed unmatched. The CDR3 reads CASSLAGQGSIYGYTF. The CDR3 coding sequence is TGTGCCAGCAGTCTTGCGGGACAGGGGAGCATCTATGGCTACACCTTC.

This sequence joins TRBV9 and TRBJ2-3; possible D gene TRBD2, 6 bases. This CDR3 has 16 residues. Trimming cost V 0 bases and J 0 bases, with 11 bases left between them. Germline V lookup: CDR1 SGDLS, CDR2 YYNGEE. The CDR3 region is CASSVVVGSSTDTQYF. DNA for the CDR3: TGTGCCAGCAGCGTAGTTGTCGGGAGTAGCACAGATACGCAGTATTTT.

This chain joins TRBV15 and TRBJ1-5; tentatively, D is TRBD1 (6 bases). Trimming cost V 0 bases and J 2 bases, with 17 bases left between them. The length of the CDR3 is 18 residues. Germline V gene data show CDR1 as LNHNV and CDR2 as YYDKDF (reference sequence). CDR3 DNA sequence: TGTGCCACCAGCAGAGATCAGTGGAAGGGGGACGGCAATCAGCCCCAGCATTTT. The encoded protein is CATSRDQWKGDGNQPQHF.

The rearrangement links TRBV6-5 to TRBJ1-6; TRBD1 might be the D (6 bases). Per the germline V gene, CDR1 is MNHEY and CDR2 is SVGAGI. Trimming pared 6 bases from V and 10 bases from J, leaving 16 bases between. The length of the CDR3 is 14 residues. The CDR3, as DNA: TGTGCCAGCAGACAGGGAGCTAAGGACTCACCCCTCCACTTT. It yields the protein CASRQGAKDSPLHF.

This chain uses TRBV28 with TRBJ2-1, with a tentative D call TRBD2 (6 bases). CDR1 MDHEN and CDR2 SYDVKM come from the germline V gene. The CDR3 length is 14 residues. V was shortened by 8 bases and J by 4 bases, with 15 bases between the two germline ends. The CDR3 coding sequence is TGTGCCAGCGCGGTTGAGCGGGCTTACAATGAGCAGTTCTTC. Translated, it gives CASAVERAYNEQFF.

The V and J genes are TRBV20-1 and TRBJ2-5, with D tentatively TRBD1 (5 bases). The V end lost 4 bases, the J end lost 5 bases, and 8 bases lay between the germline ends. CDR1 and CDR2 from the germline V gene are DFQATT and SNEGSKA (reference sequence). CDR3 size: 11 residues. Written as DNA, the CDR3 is TGCAGTGCTATCCCAGGGGAGACCCAGTACTTC. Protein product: CSAIPGETQYF.

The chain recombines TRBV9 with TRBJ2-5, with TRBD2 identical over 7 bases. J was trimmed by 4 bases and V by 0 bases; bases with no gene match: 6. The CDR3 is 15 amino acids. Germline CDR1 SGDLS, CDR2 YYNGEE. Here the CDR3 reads CASSVGGREGETQYF. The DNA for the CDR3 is TGTGCCAGCAGCGTAGGCGGCAGGGAGGGAGAGACCCAGTACTTC.

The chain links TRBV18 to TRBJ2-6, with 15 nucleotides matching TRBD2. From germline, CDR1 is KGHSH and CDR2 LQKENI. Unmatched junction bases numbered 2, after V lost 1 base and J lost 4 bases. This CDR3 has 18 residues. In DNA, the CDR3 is TGTGCCAGCTCACCACGGACTAGCGGGAGGGTCGGGGCCAACGTCCTGACTTTC. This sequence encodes CASSPRTSGRVGANVLTF.

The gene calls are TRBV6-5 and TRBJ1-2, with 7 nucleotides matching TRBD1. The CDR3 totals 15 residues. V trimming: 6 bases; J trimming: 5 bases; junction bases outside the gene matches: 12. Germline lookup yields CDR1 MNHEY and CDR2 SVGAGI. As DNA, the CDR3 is TGTGCCAGCAGCCGGCAGACAGGGAAAAATTATGGCTACACCTTC. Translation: CASSRQTGKNYGYTF.

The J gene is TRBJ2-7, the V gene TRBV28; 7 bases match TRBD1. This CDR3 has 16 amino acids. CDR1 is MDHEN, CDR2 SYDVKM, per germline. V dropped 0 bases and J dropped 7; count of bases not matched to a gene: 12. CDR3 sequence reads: CASSLWPGTVGSEQYF. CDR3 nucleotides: TGTGCCAGCAGTTTATGGCCCGGGACAGTAGGTTCTGAGCAGTACTTC. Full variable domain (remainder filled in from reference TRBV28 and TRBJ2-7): DVKVTQSSRYLVKRTGEKVFLECVQDMDHENMFWYRQDPGLGLRLIYFSYDVKMKEKGDIPEGYSVSREKKERFSLILESASTNQTSMYLCASSLWPGTVGSEQYFGPGTRLTVT.

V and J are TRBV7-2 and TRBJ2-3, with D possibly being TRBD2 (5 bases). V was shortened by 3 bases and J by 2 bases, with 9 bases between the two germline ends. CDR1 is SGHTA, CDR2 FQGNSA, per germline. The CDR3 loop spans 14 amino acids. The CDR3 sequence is CASSFGKSTDTQYF. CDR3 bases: TGTGCCAGCAGCTTCGGGAAGTCCACAGATACGCAGTATTTT. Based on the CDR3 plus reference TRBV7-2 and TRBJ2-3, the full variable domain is GAGVSQSPSNKVTEKGKDVELRCDPISGHTALYWYRQSLGQGLEFLIYFQGNSAPDKSGLPSDRFSAERTGGSVSTLTIQRTQQEDSAVYLCASSFGKSTDTQYFGPGTRLTVL.

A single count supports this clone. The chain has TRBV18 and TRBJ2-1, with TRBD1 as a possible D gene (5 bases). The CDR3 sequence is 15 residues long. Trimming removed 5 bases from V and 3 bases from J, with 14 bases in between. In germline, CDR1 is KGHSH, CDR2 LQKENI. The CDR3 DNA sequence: TGTGCCAGCTCAGCGGACATCCCCGTCTACAATGAGCAGTTCTTC. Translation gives CASSADIPVYNEQFF.

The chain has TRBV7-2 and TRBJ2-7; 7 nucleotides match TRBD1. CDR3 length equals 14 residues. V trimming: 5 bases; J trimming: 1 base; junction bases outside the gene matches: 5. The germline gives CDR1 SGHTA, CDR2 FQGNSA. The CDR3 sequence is CASSRSTGSYEQYF. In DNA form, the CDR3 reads TGTGCCAGCAGCCGTTCGACAGGGTCCTACGAGCAGTACTTC. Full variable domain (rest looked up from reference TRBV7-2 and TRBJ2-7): GAGVSQSPSNKVTEKGKDVELRCDPISGHTALYWYRQSLGQGLEFLIYFQGNSAPDKSGLPSDRFSAERTGGSVSTLTIQRTQQEDSAVYLCASSRSTGSYEQYFGPGTRLTVT.

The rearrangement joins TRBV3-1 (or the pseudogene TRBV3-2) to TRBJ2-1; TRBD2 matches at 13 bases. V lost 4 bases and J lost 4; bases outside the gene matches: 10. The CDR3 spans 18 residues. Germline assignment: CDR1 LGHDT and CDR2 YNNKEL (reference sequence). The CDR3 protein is CASSLGLAGATLYNEQFF. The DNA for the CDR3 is TGTGCCAGCAGCCTTGGACTAGCGGGGGCCACCCTTTACAATGAGCAGTTCTTC.

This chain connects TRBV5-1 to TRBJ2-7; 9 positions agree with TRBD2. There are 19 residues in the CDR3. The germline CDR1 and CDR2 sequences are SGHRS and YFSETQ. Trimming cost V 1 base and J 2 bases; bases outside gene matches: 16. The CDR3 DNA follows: TGCGCCAGCAGCTTGAGGCCGCTAGCGGGAAACTTCGGCCCCTACGAGCAGTACTTC. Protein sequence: CASSLRPLAGNFGPYEQYF.

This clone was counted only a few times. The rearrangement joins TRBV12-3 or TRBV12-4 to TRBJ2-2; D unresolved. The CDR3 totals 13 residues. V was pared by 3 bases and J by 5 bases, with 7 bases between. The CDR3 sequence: CASSFEETGELFF. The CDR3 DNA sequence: TGTGCCAGCAGTTTCGAGGAAACCGGGGAGCTGTTTTTT.

Here the CDR3 reads CASSQDHSRRVYGYTF. In DNA, the CDR3 is TGCGCCAGCAGCCAAGATCACAGCCGCAGGGTCTATGGCTACACCTTC. The chain couples TRBV4-1 to TRBJ1-2; D may be TRBD1 (5 bases). This CDR3 has 16 residues. Germline loops: CDR1 MGHRA, CDR2 YSYEKL. With 0 bases removed from V and 4 bases from J, the gap between germline ends came to 15 bases.

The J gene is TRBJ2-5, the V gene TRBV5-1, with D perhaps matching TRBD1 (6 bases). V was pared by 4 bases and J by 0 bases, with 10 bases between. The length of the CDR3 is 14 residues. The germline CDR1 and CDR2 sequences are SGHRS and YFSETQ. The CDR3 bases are TGCGCCAGCAGCCCCGGGACAAACCAAGAGACCCAGTACTTC. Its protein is CASSPGTNQETQYF.

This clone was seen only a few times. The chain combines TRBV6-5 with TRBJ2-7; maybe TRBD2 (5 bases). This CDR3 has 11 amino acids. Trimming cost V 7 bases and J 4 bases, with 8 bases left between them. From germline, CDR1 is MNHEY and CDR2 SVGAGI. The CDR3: CASKSGYEQYF. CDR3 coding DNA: TGTGCCAGCAAATCGGGGTACGAGCAGTACTTC.

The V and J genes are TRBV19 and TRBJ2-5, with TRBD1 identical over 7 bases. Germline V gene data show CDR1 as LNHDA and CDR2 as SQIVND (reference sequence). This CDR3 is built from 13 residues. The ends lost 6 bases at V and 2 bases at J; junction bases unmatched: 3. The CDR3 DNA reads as TGTGCCAGTAGAGTACAGGGGCAAGAGACCCAGTACTTC. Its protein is CASRVQGQETQYF.

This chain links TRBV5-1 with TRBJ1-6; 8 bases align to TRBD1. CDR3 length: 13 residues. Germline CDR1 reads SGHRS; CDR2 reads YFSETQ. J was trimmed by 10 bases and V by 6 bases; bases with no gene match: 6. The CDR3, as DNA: TGCGCCAGCACGACAGGGGTTAGCTCACCCCTCCACTTT. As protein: CASTTGVSSPLHF.

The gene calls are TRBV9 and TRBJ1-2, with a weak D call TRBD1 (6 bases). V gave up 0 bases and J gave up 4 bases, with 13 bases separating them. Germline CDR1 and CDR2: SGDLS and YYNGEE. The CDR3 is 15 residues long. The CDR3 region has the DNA TGTGCCAGCAGCGTAGCTACGGGGGGCACCTATGGCTACACCTTC. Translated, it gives CASSVATGGTYGYTF.

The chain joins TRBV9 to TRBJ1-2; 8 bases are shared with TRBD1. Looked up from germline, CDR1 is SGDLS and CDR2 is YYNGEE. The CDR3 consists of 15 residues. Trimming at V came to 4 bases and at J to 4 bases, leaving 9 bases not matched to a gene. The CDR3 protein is CASSPTGTGTYGYTF. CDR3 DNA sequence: TGTGCCAGCAGCCCGACCGGGACAGGAACCTATGGCTACACCTTC.

This CDR3 is CASRQTGPSYNEQFF. In DNA form, the CDR3 reads TGTGCCAGCAGACAAACAGGGCCGTCCTACAATGAGCAGTTCTTC. The V call is TRBV6-5, the J call TRBJ2-1; D may be TRBD1 (6 bases). The germline V and J ends were trimmed by 6 bases and 1 base, with 13 bases remaining between them. The CDR3 extends over 15 amino acids. CDR1 and CDR2 (germline): MNHEY, SVGAGI.

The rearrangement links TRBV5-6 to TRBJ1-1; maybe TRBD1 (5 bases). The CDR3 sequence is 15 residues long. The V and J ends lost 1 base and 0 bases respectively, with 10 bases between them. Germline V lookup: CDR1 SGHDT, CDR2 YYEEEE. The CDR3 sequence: CASSLQGGMNTEAFF. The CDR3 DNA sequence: TGTGCCAGCAGCTTGCAGGGAGGTATGAACACTGAAGCTTTCTTT. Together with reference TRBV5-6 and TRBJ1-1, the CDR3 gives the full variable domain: DAGVTQSPTHLIKTRGQQVTLRCSPKSGHDTVSWYQQALGQGPQFIFQYYEEEERQRGNFPDRFSGHQFPNYSSELNVNALLLGDSALYLCASSLQGGMNTEAFFGQGTRLTVV.

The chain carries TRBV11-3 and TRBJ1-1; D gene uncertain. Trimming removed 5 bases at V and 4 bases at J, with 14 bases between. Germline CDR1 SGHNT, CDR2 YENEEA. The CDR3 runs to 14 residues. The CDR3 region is CASSPAGRATEAFF. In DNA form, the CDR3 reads TGTGCCAGCAGCCCCGCCGGGAGGGCCACTGAAGCTTTCTTT.

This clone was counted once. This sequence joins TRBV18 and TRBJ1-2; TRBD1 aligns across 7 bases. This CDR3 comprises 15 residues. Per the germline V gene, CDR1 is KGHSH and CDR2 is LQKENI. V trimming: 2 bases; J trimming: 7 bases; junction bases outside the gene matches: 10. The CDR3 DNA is TGTGCCAGCTCACCAGCCGGGACAGAGGGCCTTGGCTACACCTTC. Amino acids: CASSPAGTEGLGYTF. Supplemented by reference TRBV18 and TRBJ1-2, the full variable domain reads NAGVMQNPRHLVRRRGQEARLRCSPMKGHSHVYWYRQLPEEGLKFMVYLQKENIIDESGMPKERFSAEFPKEGPSILRIQQVVRGDSAAYFCASSPAGTEGLGYTFGSGTRLTVV.

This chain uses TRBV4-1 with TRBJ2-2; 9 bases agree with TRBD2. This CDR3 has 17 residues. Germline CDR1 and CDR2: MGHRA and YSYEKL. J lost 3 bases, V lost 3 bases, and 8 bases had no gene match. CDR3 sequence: CASSQHLAGTHTGELFF. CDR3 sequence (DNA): TGCGCCAGCAGCCAGCATCTAGCGGGAACTCACACCGGGGAGCTGTTTTTT.

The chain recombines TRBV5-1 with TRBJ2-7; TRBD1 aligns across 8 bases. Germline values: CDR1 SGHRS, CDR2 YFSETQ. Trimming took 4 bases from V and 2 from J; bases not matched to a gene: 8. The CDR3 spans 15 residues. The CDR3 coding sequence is TGCGCCAGCAGCGACGGACAGGGTAGCACCTACGAGCAGTACTTC. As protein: CASSDGQGSTYEQYF.